The 23 T cell receptor beta chains below all came from one sample that was sequenced in a study of blood T cell repertoires in COVID-19. The assay was immunoSEQ multiplex PCR, and TCRdb's table has in-frame clones only and misses some. The sample carries roughly 220,000 clones, approximately 86% recorded once. The sample consisted of PBMCs or T cells enriched from blood (not recorded which). Source of these receptors: a woman aged 45 to 65 with acute COVID-19.

The genes are TRBV5-1 and TRBJ1-1; no definite D call. Per germline, CDR1 SGHRS and CDR2 YFSETQ. This CDR3 is 13 amino acids long. V was pared by 7 bases and J by 1 base, with 11 bases between. The DNA of the CDR3 is TGCGCCAGCTCAGGCACCAAGAACACTGAAGCTTTCTTT. Protein product: CASSGTKNTEAFF.

The rearrangement uses TRBV19 and TRBJ1-1, with D maybe TRBD1 (5 bases). Germline assignment: CDR1 LNHDA and CDR2 SQIVND (reference sequence). The CDR3 loop spans 15 amino acids. V gave up 7 bases and J gave up 5 bases, with 20 bases separating them. CDR3 residues: CASILRGQSGTEAFF. Here the CDR3 DNA reads TGTGCCAGTATCCTGCGGGGCCAGTCGGGGACTGAAGCTTTCTTT.

V usage is TRBV14 and J usage is TRBJ2-5; no clear D gene. CDR3 length equals 15 residues. The V gene lost 2 bases and the J gene lost 2 bases, with 12 bases spanning the gap. The germline V gene has CDR1 SGHDN and CDR2 FVKESK. The CDR3 protein is CASSQSSTKQETQYF. The CDR3 DNA is TGTGCCAGCAGCCAATCCTCTACCAAACAAGAGACCCAGTACTTC. The entire variable domain, with the rest obtained from reference TRBV14 and TRBJ2-5, is as follows: EAGVTQFPSHSVIEKGQTVTLRCDPISGHDNLYWYRRVMGKEIKFLLHFVKESKQDESGMPNNRFLAERTGGTYSTLKVQPAELEDSGVYFCASSQSSTKQETQYFGPGTRLLVL.

The chain couples TRBV7-9 to TRBJ2-2; TRBD1 agrees at 8 bases. Losses at the gene ends were 7 bases for V and 6 bases for J; bases not matched to a gene: 10. CDR3 length equals 15 residues. Germline CDR1 reads SEHNR; CDR2 reads FQNEAQ (reference sequence). The CDR3: CASNLDRDRPGELFF. CDR3 coding DNA: TGTGCCAGCAATCTGGACAGGGATCGTCCCGGGGAGCTGTTTTTT.

V gene TRBV6-5 combines with J gene TRBJ2-5; TRBD2 is a possible D gene (5 bases). V gave up 0 bases and J gave up 4 bases, with 9 bases separating them. The length of the CDR3 is 14 residues. The V gene's germline CDR1 is MNHEY and CDR2 SVGAGI. The CDR3: CASSYSRTVETQYF. The CDR3 region has the DNA TGTGCCAGCAGTTACTCCCGGACTGTAGAGACCCAGTACTTC.

The count of this clone is one. The chain couples TRBV28 to TRBJ1-2; perhaps TRBD1 as D (5 bases). Between the trimmed V and J ends, which lost 5 bases and 0 bases, there was a span of 16 bases. This CDR3 is built from 16 residues. Germline V gene lookup returns CDR1 MDHEN and CDR2 SYDVKM. CDR3 protein: CASSPADSAANYGYTF. For the CDR3, the DNA is TGTGCCAGCAGTCCCGCTGACAGCGCAGCTAACTATGGCTACACCTTC.

The CDR3 coding sequence is TGCGCCAGCAGCCTCAGACAGGGAAGAGGCACTGAAGCTTTCTTT. It encodes CASSLRQGRGTEAFF. The chain couples TRBV4-1 to TRBJ1-1; 7 bases line up with TRBD1. Looked up from germline, CDR1 is MGHRA and CDR2 is YSYEKL. This CDR3 is built from 15 residues. With V trimmed by 4 bases and J by 4 bases, 9 bases remained unmatched.

V and J are TRBV27 and TRBJ1-5, with 9 bases identical to TRBD1. Germline V lookup: CDR1 MNHEY, CDR2 SMNVEV (reference sequence). With V trimmed by 5 bases and J by 7 bases, 15 bases remained unmatched. The CDR3 extends over 17 amino acids. The CDR3 DNA reads TGTGCCAGCAGTCCCCGTCCCGGGACAGGGAATGGGCAGCCCCAGCATTTT. This encodes CASSPRPGTGNGQPQHF.

The J gene is TRBJ1-5, the V gene TRBV28; TRBD1 agrees at 7 bases. The CDR3 consists of 15 residues. Germline trimming cut 6 bases from V and 1 base from J; bases unmatched to any gene: 6. Germline values: CDR1 MDHEN, CDR2 SYDVKM. The CDR3 DNA reads as TGTGCCAGCAGATGGGACAGTAAGAGCAATCAGCCCCAGCATTTT. Encoded protein: CASRWDSKSNQPQHF.

In nucleotides, the CDR3 is TGCAGCGTTGAAGATCTCTATGGCTACACCTTC. It encodes CSVEDLYGYTF. The chain employs TRBV29-1 and TRBJ1-2, with no clear D. V lost 0 bases to trimming and J lost 4 bases, with 3 bases between them. This CDR3 is 11 amino acids long. Germline values: CDR1 SQVTM, CDR2 ANQGSEA.

V gene TRBV7-2 combines with J gene TRBJ2-7, with a possible D match to TRBD2 (5 bases). CDR3 length equals 14 residues. The ends were cut back, 4 bases at V and 3 bases at J, with 13 bases in the middle. Germline CDR1 SGHTA, CDR2 FQGNSA. The CDR3 DNA sequence: TGTGCCAGCAGCTCGAGGACTGGGGTCTACGAGCAGTACTTC. This gives the protein CASSSRTGVYEQYF.

A few counts support this clone. The chain carries TRBV28 and TRBJ2-1; 10 bases agree with TRBD2. The V gene end was trimmed by 6 bases and the J gene end by 4 bases; junction bases not matched to a gene: 9. Per germline, CDR1 MDHEN and CDR2 SYDVKM. This CDR3 is 16 amino acids long. CDR3 coding DNA: TGTGCCAGCAGACCCCCGCTAGCGGGAGTTTACAATGAGCAGTTCTTC. This codes for CASRPPLAGVYNEQFF.

This clone was observed a handful of times. The chain has TRBV28 and TRBJ1-2, with 10 positions matching TRBD1. Germline-derived CDR1 and CDR2 are MDHEN and SYDVKM. Trimming at V came to 6 bases and at J to 6 bases, leaving 16 bases not matched to a gene. The CDR3 has 17 amino acids. The CDR3 nucleotides are TGTGCCAGCAGCCTAAAGCCCACGGGACAGGGGCCAGATGGCTACACCTTC. Translated, it gives CASSLKPTGQGPDGYTF.

Regarding this clone: Other DNA sequences within the sample encode an identical CDR3. This chain joins TRBV9 and TRBJ2-3, with TRBD2 as a possible D gene (5 bases). Germline CDR1 SGDLS, CDR2 YYNGEE. Trimming cost V 3 bases and J 0 bases, with 8 bases left between them. The CDR3 has 14 residues. CDR3 sequence: CASSGRRSTDTQYF. The CDR3, as DNA: TGTGCCAGCAGCGGACGGAGGAGCACAGATACGCAGTATTTT.

The chain employs TRBV7-9 and TRBJ2-3; D perhaps matches TRBD2 (7 bases). Germline V gene data show CDR1 as SEHNR and CDR2 as FQNEAQ (reference sequence). Trimming stripped 2 bases from V and 6 bases from J, with 27 bases between. The CDR3 runs 19 residues. The CDR3, as DNA: TGTGCCAGCAGCTTAAAGCTCCCGGGACAAAGGGGGGGGTCGGATACGCAGTATTTT. The encoded protein is CASSLKLPGQRGGSDTQYF.

The V call is TRBV14, the J call TRBJ2-1, with 12 bases lining up with TRBD2. The V segment lost 0 bases and the J segment 8 bases; nucleotides outside the gene matches: 14. Looked up from germline, CDR1 is SGHDN and CDR2 is FVKESK. The CDR3 has 19 residues. The CDR3 DNA reads TGTGCCAGCAGCCAAGAGAGACGACTAGCGGGAGTTCGGAGGGATGAGCAGTTCTTC. Amino acids: CASSQERRLAGVRRDEQFF.

V is TRBV28 and J is TRBJ1-1; D is perhaps TRBD1 (5 bases). The CDR3 runs 12 residues. In germline, CDR1 is MDHEN, CDR2 SYDVKM. The V end was cut by 10 bases, the J end by 3 bases, with 12 bases between. The CDR3 loop reads CATRRGDTEAFF. In DNA form, the CDR3 reads TGTGCCACCCGTCGGGGGGACACTGAAGCTTTCTTT.

The rearrangement links TRBV7-8 to TRBJ1-2, with D possibly TRBD1 on 5 matching bases. This CDR3 is 16 amino acids long. Germline CDR1 SGHVS, CDR2 FQNEAQ. V was cut by 5 bases and J by 0 bases, with 16 bases left in between. CDR3 nucleotide sequence: TGTGCCAGCAGCCACGGACACGGGTTTCCTAACTATGGCTACACCTTC. Protein: CASSHGHGFPNYGYTF.

The chain employs TRBV6-5 and TRBJ1-1, with D unresolved. Germline V gene data show CDR1 as MNHEY and CDR2 as SVGAGI. V lost 6 bases, J lost 0 bases, and 11 bases lay in between. CDR3 size: 14 residues. In DNA form, the CDR3 reads TGTGCCAGCAGCCTCCAGACACTGAACACTGAAGCTTTCTTT. Translation gives CASSLQTLNTEAFF.

The CDR3 loop is CASSQSGRAIGYEQYF. CDR3 bases: TGTGCCAGCAGTCAAAGCGGGAGGGCCATCGGGTACGAGCAGTACTTC. This chain links TRBV28 with TRBJ2-7, with TRBD2 matching 10 bases. This CDR3 has 16 residues. From germline, CDR1 is MDHEN and CDR2 SYDVKM. J lost 4 bases, V lost 5 bases, and 11 bases had no gene match.

As for this clone: The sample carries other DNA sequences with the same CDR3. The chain links TRBV3-1 (or the pseudogene TRBV3-2) to TRBJ1-5; the match to TRBD1 covers 9 bases. Trimming cost V 2 bases and J 0 bases; bases outside gene matches: 2. Germline V lookup: CDR1 LGHDT, CDR2 YNNKEL (reference sequence). The CDR3 contains 16 residues. CDR3 in DNA: TGTGCCAGCAGCCAAACAGGGGGCTATAGCAATCAGCCCCAGCATTTT. Its translation: CASSQTGGYSNQPQHF.

The rearrangement links TRBV7-2 to TRBJ1-4; perhaps TRBD1 as D (6 bases). The ends were cut back, 3 bases at V and 0 bases at J, with 8 bases in the middle. The CDR3 length is 15 residues. CDR1 SGHTA and CDR2 FQGNSA come from the germline V gene. DNA of the CDR3: TGTGCCAGCAGCTTCACAGGGACAACTAATGAAAAACTGTTTTTT. Its protein is CASSFTGTTNEKLFF.

V and J are TRBV19 and TRBJ2-7; the D is unclear. Germline V CDR1 and CDR2: LNHDA, SQIVND (reference sequence). The CDR3 is 13 amino acids. Trimming cost V 2 bases and J 2 bases, with 7 bases left between them. The CDR3 spells CASSIPLTYEQYF. In DNA form, the CDR3 reads TGTGCCAGTAGTATACCACTGACCTACGAGCAGTACTTC.